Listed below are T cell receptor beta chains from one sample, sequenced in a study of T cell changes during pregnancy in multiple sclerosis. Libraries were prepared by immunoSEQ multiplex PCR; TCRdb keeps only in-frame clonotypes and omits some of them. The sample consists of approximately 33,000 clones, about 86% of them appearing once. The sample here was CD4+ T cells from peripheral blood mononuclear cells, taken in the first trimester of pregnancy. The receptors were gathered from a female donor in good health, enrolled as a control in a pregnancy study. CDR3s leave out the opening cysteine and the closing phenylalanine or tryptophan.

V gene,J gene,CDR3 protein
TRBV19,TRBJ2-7,ASSISGAYPYEQY
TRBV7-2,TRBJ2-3,ASSFIPRVTDTQY
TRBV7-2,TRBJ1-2,ASSLSFGQGDYGYT
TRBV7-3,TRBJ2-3,ASSLGAWDTQY
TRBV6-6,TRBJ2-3,ASSPTSYDTQY
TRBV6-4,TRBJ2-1,ASSPLEAGEQF
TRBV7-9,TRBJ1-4,ASSPPGQGDEKLF
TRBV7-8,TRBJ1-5,ASSLSGGPYQPQH
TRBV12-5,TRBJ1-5,ASGLEDWNQPQH
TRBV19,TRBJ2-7,ASSIGIGQTYEQY
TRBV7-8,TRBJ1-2,ASSPGTVNYGYT
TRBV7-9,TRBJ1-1,ASSSSDRNTEAF
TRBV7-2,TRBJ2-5,ASSQTPGSQETQY
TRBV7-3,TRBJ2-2,ASSFVEPGELF
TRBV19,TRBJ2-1,ASSPSGRDLHNEQF
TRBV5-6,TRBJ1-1,ASTFAGQGNTEAF
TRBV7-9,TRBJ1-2,AGSFGENYGYT
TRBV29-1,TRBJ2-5,SVGWAGQGGETQY
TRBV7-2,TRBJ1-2,ASSLTGGGYT
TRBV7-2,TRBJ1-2,ASSLGAGAYGYT
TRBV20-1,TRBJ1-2,SASSYGYT
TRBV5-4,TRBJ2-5,AKISEEETQY
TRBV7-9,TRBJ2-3,ASSIPGGGGTDTQY
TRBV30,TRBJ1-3,AWSVFRRGSGNTIY
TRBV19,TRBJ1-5,ASSKGRAHNQPQH
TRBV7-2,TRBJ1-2,ASSLASGQRYGYT
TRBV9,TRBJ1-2,ASSGRTGGALDGYT
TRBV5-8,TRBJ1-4,ASSLDGTGPEKLF
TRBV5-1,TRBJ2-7,ASRQEIYEQY
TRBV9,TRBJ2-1,ASSVATSGRANEQF
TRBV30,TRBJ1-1,AWSHLRGRTEAF
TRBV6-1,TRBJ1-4,ASRTATNEKLF
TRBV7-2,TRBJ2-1,ASSNQKTGTSRSEQF
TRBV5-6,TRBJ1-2,ASSLRTSRVGYT
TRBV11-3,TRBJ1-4,ASSPGTAIEKLF
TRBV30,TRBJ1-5,AWSQTAGNQPQH
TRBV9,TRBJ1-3,ASSPGQGASEGNTIY
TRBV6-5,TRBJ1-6,ASSYSTPGGSPLH
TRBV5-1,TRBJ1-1,ASSLTGEGTEAF
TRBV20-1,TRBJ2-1,AGNPYNEQF
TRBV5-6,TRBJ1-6,ASSPGSPYNSPLH
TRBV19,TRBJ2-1,ASSRGSSGVGNEQF
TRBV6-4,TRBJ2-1,ASSDYGTGGRNEQF
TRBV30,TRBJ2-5,AWSRGGVFQETQY